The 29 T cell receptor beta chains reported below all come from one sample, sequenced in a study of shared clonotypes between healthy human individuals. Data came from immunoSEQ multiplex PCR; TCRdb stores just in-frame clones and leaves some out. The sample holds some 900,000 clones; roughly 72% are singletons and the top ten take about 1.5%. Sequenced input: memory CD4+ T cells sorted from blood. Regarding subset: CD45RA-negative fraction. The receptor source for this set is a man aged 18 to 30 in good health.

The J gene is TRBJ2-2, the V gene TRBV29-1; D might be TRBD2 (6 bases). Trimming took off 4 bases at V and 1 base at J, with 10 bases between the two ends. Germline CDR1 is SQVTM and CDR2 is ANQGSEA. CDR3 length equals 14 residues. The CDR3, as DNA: TGCAGCGTTGGGCGGGATGTGAACACCGGGGAGCTGTTTTTT. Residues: CSVGRDVNTGELFF.

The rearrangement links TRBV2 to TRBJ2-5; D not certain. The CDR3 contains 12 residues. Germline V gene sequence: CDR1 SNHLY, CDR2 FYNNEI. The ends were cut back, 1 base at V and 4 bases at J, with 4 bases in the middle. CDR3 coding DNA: TGTGCCAGCAGTGAAGGGGGAGAGACCCAGTACTTC. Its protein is CASSEGGETQYF.

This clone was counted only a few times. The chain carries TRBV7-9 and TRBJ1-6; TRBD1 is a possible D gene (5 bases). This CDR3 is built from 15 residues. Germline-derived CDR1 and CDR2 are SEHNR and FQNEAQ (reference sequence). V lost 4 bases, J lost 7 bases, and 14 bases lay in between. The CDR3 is CASSSAGRSNSPLHF. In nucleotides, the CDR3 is TGTGCCAGCAGCTCCGCAGGGCGATCCAATTCACCCCTCCACTTT.

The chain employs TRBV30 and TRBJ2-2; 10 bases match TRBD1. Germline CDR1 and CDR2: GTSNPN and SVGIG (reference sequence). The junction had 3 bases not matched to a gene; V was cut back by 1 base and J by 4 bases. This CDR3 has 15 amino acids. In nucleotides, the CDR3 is TGTGCCTGGAGTGCCGGACAGGGGGGCACCGGGGAGCTGTTTTTT. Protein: CAWSAGQGGTGELFF.

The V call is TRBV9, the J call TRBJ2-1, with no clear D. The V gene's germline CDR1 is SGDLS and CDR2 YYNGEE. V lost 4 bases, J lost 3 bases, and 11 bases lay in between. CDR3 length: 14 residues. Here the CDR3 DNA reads TGTGCCAGCAGCCCGATGCCTCTCTACAATGAGCAGTTCTTC. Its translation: CASSPMPLYNEQFF.

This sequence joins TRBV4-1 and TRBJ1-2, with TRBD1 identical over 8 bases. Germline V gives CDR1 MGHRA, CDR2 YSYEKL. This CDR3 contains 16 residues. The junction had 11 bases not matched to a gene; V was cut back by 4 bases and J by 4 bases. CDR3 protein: CASSPTLDRVGYGYTF. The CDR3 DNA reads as TGCGCCAGCAGCCCTACCCTGGACAGGGTGGGCTATGGCTACACCTTC.

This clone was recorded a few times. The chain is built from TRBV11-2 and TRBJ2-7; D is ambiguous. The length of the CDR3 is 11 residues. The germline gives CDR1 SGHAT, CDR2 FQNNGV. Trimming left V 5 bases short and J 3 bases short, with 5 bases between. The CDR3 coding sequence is TGTGCCAGCAGCCTCTACTACGAGCAGTACTTC. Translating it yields CASSLYYEQYF.

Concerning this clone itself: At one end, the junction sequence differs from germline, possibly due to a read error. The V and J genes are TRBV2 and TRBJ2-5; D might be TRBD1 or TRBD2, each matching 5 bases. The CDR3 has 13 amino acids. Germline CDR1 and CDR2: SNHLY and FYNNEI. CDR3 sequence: CASGGDAQGTQYF. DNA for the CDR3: TGTGCCAGCGGGGGAGACGCACAAGGGACCCAGTACTTC.

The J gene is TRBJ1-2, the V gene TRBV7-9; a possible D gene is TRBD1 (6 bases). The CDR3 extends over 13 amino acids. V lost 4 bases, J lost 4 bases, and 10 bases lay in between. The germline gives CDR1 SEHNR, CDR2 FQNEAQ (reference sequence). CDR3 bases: TGTGCCAGCAGCTACGGACAGAGCTATGGCTACACCTTC. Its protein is CASSYGQSYGYTF.

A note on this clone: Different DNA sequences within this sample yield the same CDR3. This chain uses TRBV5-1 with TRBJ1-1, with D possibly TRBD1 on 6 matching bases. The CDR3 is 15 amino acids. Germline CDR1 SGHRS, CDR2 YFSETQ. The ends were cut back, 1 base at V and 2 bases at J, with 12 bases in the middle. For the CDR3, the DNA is TGCGCCAGCAGCTTGTTACAGGGAGGAAACACTGAAGCTTTCTTT. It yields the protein CASSLLQGGNTEAFF.

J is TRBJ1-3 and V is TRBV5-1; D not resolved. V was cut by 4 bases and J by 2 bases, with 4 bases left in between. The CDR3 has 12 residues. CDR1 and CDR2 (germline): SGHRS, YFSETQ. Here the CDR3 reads CASSPAGNTIYF. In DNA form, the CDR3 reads TGCGCCAGCAGCCCGGCTGGAAACACCATATATTTT.

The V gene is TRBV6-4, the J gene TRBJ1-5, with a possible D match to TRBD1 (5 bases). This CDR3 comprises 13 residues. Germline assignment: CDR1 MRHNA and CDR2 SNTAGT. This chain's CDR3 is CPDRDSSNQPQHF. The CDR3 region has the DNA TGTCCGGATCGAGACAGTAGCAATCAGCCCCAGCATTTT.

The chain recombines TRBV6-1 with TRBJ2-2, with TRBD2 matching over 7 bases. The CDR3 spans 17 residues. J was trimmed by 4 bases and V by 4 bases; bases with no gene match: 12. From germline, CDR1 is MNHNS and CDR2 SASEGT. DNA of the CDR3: TGTGCCAGCAGTGTTATGGCGGGGGTTCTCAGCACCGGGGAGCTGTTTTTT. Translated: CASSVMAGVLSTGELFF.

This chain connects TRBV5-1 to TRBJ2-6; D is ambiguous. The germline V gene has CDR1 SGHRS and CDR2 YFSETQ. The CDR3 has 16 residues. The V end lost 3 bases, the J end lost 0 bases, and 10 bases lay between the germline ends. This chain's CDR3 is CASSYNGRSGANVLTF. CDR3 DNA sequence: TGCGCCAGCAGCTATAACGGGCGCTCTGGGGCCAACGTCCTGACTTTC. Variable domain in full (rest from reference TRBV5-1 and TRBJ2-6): KAGVTQTPRYLIKTRGQQVTLSCSPISGHRSVSWYQQTPGQGLQFLFEYFSETQRNKGNFPGRFSGRQFSNSRSEMNVSTLELGDSALYLCASSYNGRSGANVLTFGAGSRLTVL.

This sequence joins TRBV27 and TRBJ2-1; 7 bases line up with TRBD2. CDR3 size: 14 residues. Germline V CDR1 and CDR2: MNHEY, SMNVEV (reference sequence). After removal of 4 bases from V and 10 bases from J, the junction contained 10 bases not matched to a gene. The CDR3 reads CASSSLAAPREQFF. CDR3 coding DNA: TGTGCCAGCAGTTCGCTAGCGGCCCCCAGGGAGCAGTTCTTC.

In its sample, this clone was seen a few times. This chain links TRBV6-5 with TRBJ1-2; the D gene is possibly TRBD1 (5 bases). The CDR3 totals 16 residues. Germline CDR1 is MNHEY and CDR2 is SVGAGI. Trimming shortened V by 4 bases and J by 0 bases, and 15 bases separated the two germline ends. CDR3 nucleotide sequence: TGTGCCAGCAGTTCCGAAGGGCGGGGGACTAACTATGGCTACACCTTC. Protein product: CASSSEGRGTNYGYTF.

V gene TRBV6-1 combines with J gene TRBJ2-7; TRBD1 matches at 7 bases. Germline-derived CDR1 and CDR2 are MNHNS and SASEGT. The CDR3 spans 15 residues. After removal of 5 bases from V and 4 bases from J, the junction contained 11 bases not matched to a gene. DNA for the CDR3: TGTGCCAGCAGTCCTATTACAGGGGACCCTTACGAGCAGTACTTC. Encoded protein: CASSPITGDPYEQYF.

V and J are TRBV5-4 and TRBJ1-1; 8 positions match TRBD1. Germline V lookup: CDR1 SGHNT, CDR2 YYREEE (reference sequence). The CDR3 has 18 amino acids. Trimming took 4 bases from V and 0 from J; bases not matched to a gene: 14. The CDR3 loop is CASSPPGQGSKVNTEAFF. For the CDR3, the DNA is TGTGCCAGCAGCCCGCCCGGACAGGGCAGCAAAGTGAACACTGAAGCTTTCTTT.

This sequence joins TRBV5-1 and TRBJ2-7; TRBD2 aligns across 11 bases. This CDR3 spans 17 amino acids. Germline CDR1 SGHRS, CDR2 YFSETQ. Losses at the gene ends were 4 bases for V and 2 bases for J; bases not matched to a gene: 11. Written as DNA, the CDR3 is TGCGCCAGCAGCGAAGGGACTAGCGGAAGACAAGCCTACGAGCAGTACTTC. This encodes CASSEGTSGRQAYEQYF.

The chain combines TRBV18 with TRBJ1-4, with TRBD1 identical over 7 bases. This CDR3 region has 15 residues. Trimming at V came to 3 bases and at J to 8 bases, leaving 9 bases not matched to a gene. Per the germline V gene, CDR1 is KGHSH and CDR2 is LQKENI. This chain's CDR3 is CASSPPDRFGEKLFF. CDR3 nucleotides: TGTGCCAGCTCACCCCCGGACAGGTTTGGGGAAAAACTGTTTTTT. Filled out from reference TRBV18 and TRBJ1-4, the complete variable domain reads NAGVMQNPRHLVRRRGQEARLRCSPMKGHSHVYWYRQLPEEGLKFMVYLQKENIIDESGMPKERFSAEFPKEGPSILRIQQVVRGDSAAYFCASSPPDRFGEKLFFGSGTQLSVL.

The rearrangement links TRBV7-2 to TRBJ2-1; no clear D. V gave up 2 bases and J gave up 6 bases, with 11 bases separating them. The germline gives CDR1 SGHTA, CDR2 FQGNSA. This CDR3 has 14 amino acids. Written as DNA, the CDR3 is TGTGCCAGCAGCTTACTAACGGCGGTCAATGAGCAGTTCTTC. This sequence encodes CASSLLTAVNEQFF.

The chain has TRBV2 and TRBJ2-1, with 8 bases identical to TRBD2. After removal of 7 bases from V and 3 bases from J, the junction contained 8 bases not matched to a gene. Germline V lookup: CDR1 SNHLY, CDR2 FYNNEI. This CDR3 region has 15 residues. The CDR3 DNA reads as TGTGCCAGCAAACGTGCGGGGGGCCACTACAATGAGCAGTTCTTC. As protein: CASKRAGGHYNEQFF.

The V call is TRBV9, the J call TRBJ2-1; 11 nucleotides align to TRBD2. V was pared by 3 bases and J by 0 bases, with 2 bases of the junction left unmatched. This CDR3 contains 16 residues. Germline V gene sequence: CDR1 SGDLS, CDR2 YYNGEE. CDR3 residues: CASSAGTSGSYNEQFF. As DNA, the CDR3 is TGTGCCAGCAGCGCCGGGACTAGCGGCTCCTACAATGAGCAGTTCTTC.

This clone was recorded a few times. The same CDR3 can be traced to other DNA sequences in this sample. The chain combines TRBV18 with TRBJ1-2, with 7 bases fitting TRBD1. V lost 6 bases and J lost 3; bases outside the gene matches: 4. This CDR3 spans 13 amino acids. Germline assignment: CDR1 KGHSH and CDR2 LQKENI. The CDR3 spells CASSSGTDYGYTF. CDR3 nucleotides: TGTGCCAGCTCGTCCGGGACAGACTATGGCTACACCTTC.

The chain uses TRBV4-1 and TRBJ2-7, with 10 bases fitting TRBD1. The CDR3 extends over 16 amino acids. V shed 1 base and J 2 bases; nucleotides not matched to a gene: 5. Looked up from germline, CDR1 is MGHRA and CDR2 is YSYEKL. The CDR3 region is CASSQGGQGLPYEQYF. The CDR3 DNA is TGCGCCAGCAGCCAAGGGGGACAGGGGCTGCCCTACGAGCAGTACTTC.

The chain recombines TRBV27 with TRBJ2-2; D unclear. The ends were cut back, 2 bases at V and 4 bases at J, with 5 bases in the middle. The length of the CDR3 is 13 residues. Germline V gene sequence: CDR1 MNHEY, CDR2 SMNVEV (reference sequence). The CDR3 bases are TGTGCCAGCAGTTTAGACGTCACCGGGGAGCTGTTTTTT. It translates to CASSLDVTGELFF.

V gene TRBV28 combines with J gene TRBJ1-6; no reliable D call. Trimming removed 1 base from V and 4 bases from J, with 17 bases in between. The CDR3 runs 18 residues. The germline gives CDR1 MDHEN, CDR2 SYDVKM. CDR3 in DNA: TGTGCCAGCAGTTTATCGTTTCTAGTCGGAGGGTATAATTCACCCCTCCACTTT. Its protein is CASSLSFLVGGYNSPLHF.

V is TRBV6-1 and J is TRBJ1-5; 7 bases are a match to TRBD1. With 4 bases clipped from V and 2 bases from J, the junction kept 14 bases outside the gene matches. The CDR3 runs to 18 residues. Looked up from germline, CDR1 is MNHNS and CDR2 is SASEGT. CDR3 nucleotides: TGTGCCAGCAGTGGGGGCTGGGGCCAGGGGGGAGGCAATCAGCCCCAGCATTTT. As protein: CASSGGWGQGGGNQPQHF.

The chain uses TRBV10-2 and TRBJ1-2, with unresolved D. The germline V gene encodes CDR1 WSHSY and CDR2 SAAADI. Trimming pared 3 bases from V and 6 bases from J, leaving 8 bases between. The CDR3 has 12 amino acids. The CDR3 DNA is TGCGCCAGCAGTGAAAGTTATAATGGCTACACCTTC. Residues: CASSESYNGYTF.